This T cell receptor (beta chain) came from a study of patients and donors after allogeneic stem cell transplantation. Per the germline V gene, CDR1 is SSHAT and CDR2 is FNYEAQ (reference sequence). With 0 bases removed from V and 15 bases from J, the gap between germline ends came to 15 bases. The CDR3 is 13 amino acids. One entry per CDR3 protein, called by TCRdb with MiXCR from the RT-PCR reads. The sample lists hundreds of thousands of distinct CDR3 sequences, 16% occurring once. The sequencing sample was made of blood, either unsorted or a sorted T cell fraction (not recorded which). This TCR was sampled from a human donor who was either an allogeneic HSCT recipient or a stem cell or donor lymphocyte infusion donor (not recorded which). It is not recorded whose cells these are; they may come from a transplant donor. The chain has TRBV7-7 and TRBJ2-1, with D uncertain. CDR3 region: CASSLAQGQLRFF. The CDR3 nucleotides read TGTGCCAGCAGCTTAGCCCAAGGCCAGTTACGGTTCTTC.